Presented here are 14 T cell receptor beta chains from one specimen sequenced in a study of cytomegalovirus exposure and HLA in healthy donors. PCR involved 60 Vbeta and 13 Jbeta primers. The data were produced by immunoSEQ multiplex PCR, yet TCRdb's version contains in-frame clones alone and is incomplete. The sample lists some 220,000 clones; approximately 81% were seen once. The sequencing input was PBMCs. The receptors originated from a girl aged 2 to 9 in good health and CMV-seronegative.

This clone was detected once. This chain uses TRBV4-2 with TRBJ2-7, with TRBD2 matching over 11 bases. The V segment lost 4 bases and the J segment 2 bases; nucleotides outside the gene matches: 7. This CDR3 has 16 residues. From germline, CDR1 is LGHNA and CDR2 YNFKEQ. The CDR3 protein is CASSPRTSGSTYEQYF. The CDR3 DNA reads as TGTGCCAGCAGCCCGCGGACTAGCGGGTCAACCTACGAGCAGTACTTC.

This clone was detected only once. The chain is built from TRBV18 and TRBJ1-1, with D perhaps TRBD1 (5 bases). The CDR3 is made up of 14 amino acids. Per germline, CDR1 KGHSH and CDR2 LQKENI. V lost 0 bases and J 3 bases, leaving 8 bases between the germline ends. The CDR3 reads CASSPPRADTEAFF. The CDR3 DNA sequence: TGTGCCAGCTCACCACCCAGGGCCGACACTGAAGCTTTCTTT.

Written as DNA, the CDR3 is TGTGCCAGCAGCTTACAACAGGGGAACACCGGGGAGCTGTTTTTT. This sequence encodes CASSLQQGNTGELFF. The chain uses TRBV7-3 and TRBJ2-2; tentatively, D is TRBD1 (6 bases). V lost 2 bases and J 1 base, leaving 8 bases between the germline ends. Germline V gives CDR1 SGHTA, CDR2 FQGTGA. The CDR3 consists of 15 residues.

The genes are TRBV6-1 and TRBJ2-1; 7 bases fit TRBD2. Germline V gene lookup returns CDR1 MNHNS and CDR2 SASEGT. The CDR3 is 15 amino acids. With V trimmed by 5 bases and J by 3 bases, 7 bases remained unmatched. Here the CDR3 DNA reads TGTGCCAGCAGTCCCACTAGCGTAAGCTACAATGAGCAGTTCTTC. Its translation is CASSPTSVSYNEQFF.

The chain combines TRBV19 with TRBJ1-3; D is unclear. V was trimmed by 2 bases and J by 1 base, leaving 3 bases between them. This CDR3 spans 13 amino acids. The germline V gene has CDR1 LNHDA and CDR2 SQIVND (reference sequence). The CDR3 DNA sequence: TGTGCCAGTAGTATACAGTCTGGAAACACCATATATTTT. This translates into CASSIQSGNTIYF. Filled out from reference TRBV19 and TRBJ1-3, the complete variable domain reads DGGITQSPKYLFRKEGQNVTLSCEQNLNHDAMYWYRQDPGQGLRLIYYSQIVNDFQKGDIAEGYSVSREKKESFPLTVTSAQKNPTAFYLCASSIQSGNTIYFGEGSWLTVV.

The genes are TRBV10-3 and TRBJ2-5, with a possible D match to TRBD2 (6 bases). The CDR3 length is 14 residues. Trimming pared 0 bases from V and 5 bases from J, leaving 10 bases between. Germline lookup yields CDR1 ENHRY and CDR2 SYGVKD. The CDR3 spells CAISESKLAETQYF. In DNA form, the CDR3 reads TGTGCCATCAGTGAGTCGAAGCTAGCGGAGACCCAGTACTTC.

This clone occurred a few times. The chain couples TRBV2 to TRBJ1-1; D may be TRBD1 (5 bases). Germline loops: CDR1 SNHLY, CDR2 FYNNEI. The CDR3 consists of 13 residues. V dropped 6 bases and J dropped 0 bases, with 8 bases sitting between them. CDR3 sequence reads: CASRARVNTEAFF. DNA for the CDR3: TGTGCCAGCAGGGCCAGGGTGAACACTGAAGCTTTCTTT. The full variable domain, rest sourced from reference TRBV2 and TRBJ1-1, is EPEVTQTPSHQVTQMGQEVILRCVPISNHLYFYWYRQILGQKVEFLVSFYNNEISEKSEIFDDQFSVERPDGSNFTLKIRSTKLEDSAMYFCASRARVNTEAFFGQGTRLTVV.

The genes are TRBV7-9 and TRBJ1-3; D remains ambiguous. Trimming stripped 1 base from V and 0 bases from J, with 7 bases between. The germline gives CDR1 SEHNR, CDR2 FQNEAQ (reference sequence). The CDR3 runs 15 residues. CDR3 loop: CASSLGRSSGNTIYF. The CDR3 DNA is TGTGCCAGCAGCTTAGGCCGGAGCTCTGGAAACACCATATATTTT.

The rearrangement joins TRBV5-1 to TRBJ1-1; D remains unclear. This CDR3 comprises 13 residues. The germline V gene has CDR1 SGHRS and CDR2 YFSETQ. V lost 0 bases and J lost 1, with 4 bases in between. The DNA of the CDR3 is TGCGCCAGCAGCTTGGCCGGGAACACTGAAGCTTTCTTT. It specifies CASSLAGNTEAFF.

The rearrangement uses TRBV11-2 and TRBJ2-1, with 10 bases that match TRBD2. The CDR3 sequence is 18 residues long. CDR1 and CDR2 (germline): SGHAT, FQNNGV. V was clipped by 5 bases and J by 0 bases; unmatched bases: 10. The CDR3 sequence is CASSRRTSGKSSYNEQFF. CDR3 bases: TGTGCCAGCAGCCGACGGACTAGCGGAAAGAGCTCCTACAATGAGCAGTTCTTC.

The rearrangement links TRBV29-1 to TRBJ1-1; D uncertain. V lost 0 bases to trimming and J lost 6 bases, with 11 bases between them. CDR1 is SQVTM and CDR2 is ANQGSEA in the germline V gene. The CDR3 length is 13 residues. This CDR3 is CSVEDQGSPEAFF. The CDR3 region has the DNA TGCAGCGTTGAAGATCAAGGGAGTCCTGAAGCTTTCTTT.

The rearrangement uses TRBV4-2 and TRBJ2-1; D gene ambiguous. CDR1 is LGHNA and CDR2 is YNFKEQ in the germline V gene. The CDR3 contains 15 residues. V was cut by 0 bases and J by 3 bases, with 9 bases left in between. CDR3 sequence reads: CASSQDRSGYNEQFF. The DNA for the CDR3 is TGTGCCAGCAGCCAAGATCGCTCCGGCTACAATGAGCAGTTCTTC.

This sequence joins TRBV7-9 and TRBJ1-6; maybe TRBD1 (6 bases). The V end was cut by 1 base, the J end by 10 bases, with 20 bases between. Germline-derived CDR1 and CDR2 are SEHNR and FQNEAQ (reference sequence). This CDR3 is 17 amino acids long. CDR3 in amino acids: CASSLGFSGTRGSPLHF. CDR3 sequence (DNA): TGTGCCAGCAGCTTAGGTTTCTCCGGGACAAGGGGCTCACCCCTCCACTTT.

V usage is TRBV7-9 and J usage is TRBJ2-7; D is ambiguous. V shed 1 base and J shed 5 bases, with 12 bases lying between them. CDR3 length: 14 residues. In germline, CDR1 is SEHNR, CDR2 FQNEAQ (reference sequence). In DNA, the CDR3 is TGTGCCAGCAGCTTAGAACGCAGGATAGACGAGCAGTACTTC. Residues: CASSLERRIDEQYF.